These 10 T cell receptor beta chains were all obtained from the same sample, sequenced in a study of T cell repertoires in cytomegalovirus infection. TCRdb recomputed calls from the reads with MiXCR, one row per CDR3 protein. The data hold approximately 260,000 distinct CDR3 sequences, with approximately 22% observed a single time. These receptors' targets are unknown. Here the sequenced sample was cultured PBMCs, taken from culture after CMV antigen stimulation. These TCRs come from a human donor in good health (CMV status not recorded). Some clones in this sample may be carry-over from other donors' samples.

In this sample, this clonotype turned up many times. V is TRBV6-2 or TRBV6-3 and J is TRBJ2-2, with 10 bases aligning to TRBD2. This CDR3 comprises 15 residues. Germline V CDR1 and CDR2: MNHEY, SVGEGT. J was trimmed by 5 bases and V by 4 bases; bases with no gene match: 4. DNA of the CDR3: TGTGCCAGCAGTTCACTAGCGGGAAGGACCGGGGAGCTGTTTTTT. This gives the protein CASSSLAGRTGELFF.

Only a few counts were recorded for this clonotype. This chain connects TRBV11-3 to TRBJ2-1, with 14 bases aligning to TRBD2. V was pared by 5 bases and J by 7 bases, with 7 bases of the junction left unmatched. Germline CDR1 is SGHNT and CDR2 is YENEEA. The CDR3 length is 16 residues. The chain's CDR3 is CASSPPTSGRGNEQFF. The DNA of the CDR3 is TGTGCCAGCAGCCCACCGACTAGCGGGAGGGGGAATGAGCAGTTCTTC. Supplemented by reference TRBV11-3 and TRBJ2-1, the full variable domain reads EAGVVQSPRYKIIEKKQPVAFWCNPISGHNTLYWYLQNLGQGPELLIRYENEEAVDDSQLPKDRFSAERLKGVDSTLKIQPAELGDSAVYLCASSPPTSGRGNEQFFGPGTRLTVL.

The chain recombines TRBV20-1 with TRBJ2-5; TRBD2 matches at 7 bases. Trimming removed 3 bases from V and 5 bases from J; junction bases left unmatched: 6. Germline values: CDR1 DFQATT, CDR2 SNEGSKA (reference sequence). The CDR3 totals 13 residues. The CDR3 bases are TGCAGTGCTAGTGGGGAGGGCGTGGAGACCCAGTACTTC. Encoded protein: CSASGEGVETQYF.

This sequence joins TRBV19 and TRBJ2-5, with a possible D match to TRBD2 (7 bases). Germline CDR1 is LNHDA and CDR2 is SQIVND (reference sequence). V lost 3 bases and J lost 5, with 13 bases in between. This CDR3 region has 14 residues. The CDR3 sequence is CASSMGGLGETQYF. The DNA for the CDR3 is TGTGCCAGTAGTATGGGGGGGCTAGGGGAGACCCAGTACTTC.

In this sample, this clonotype turned up many times. This chain uses TRBV7-2 with TRBJ2-1; TRBD2 matches at 7 bases. Germline CDR1 reads SGHTA; CDR2 reads FQGNSA. Unmatched junction bases numbered 7, after V lost 4 bases and J lost 7 bases. This CDR3 contains 14 residues. The CDR3 reads CASSSGLYRNEQFF. The CDR3 DNA follows: TGTGCCAGCAGCTCGGGACTATACAGAAATGAGCAGTTCTTC. Combining the CDR3 with reference TRBV7-2 and TRBJ2-1 gives the whole variable domain GAGVSQSPSNKVTEKGKDVELRCDPISGHTALYWYRQSLGQGLEFLIYFQGNSAPDKSGLPSDRFSAERTGGSVSTLTIQRTQQEDSAVYLCASSSGLYRNEQFFGPGTRLTVL.

The V call is TRBV4-1, the J call TRBJ2-1; 13 bases line up with TRBD2. The ends lost 3 bases at V and 10 bases at J; junction bases unmatched: 9. The CDR3 spans 16 residues. In germline, CDR1 is MGHRA, CDR2 YSYEKL. The CDR3 DNA reads TGCGCCAGCAGCCAGCTGGATATGGGACTAGCGGGAGAGCAGTTCTTC. It specifies CASSQLDMGLAGEQFF.

This clonotype has more than one count but fewer than ten. The chain is built from TRBV18 and TRBJ2-1, with D perhaps matching TRBD1 or TRBD2 (6 bases each). The CDR3 is 14 amino acids. Germline lookup yields CDR1 KGHSH and CDR2 LQKENI. Trimming left V 3 bases short and J 6 bases short, with 12 bases between. The CDR3: CASSPRGTTNEQFF. In DNA form, the CDR3 reads TGTGCCAGCTCACCCCGCGGGACAACCAATGAGCAGTTCTTC.

Remarks on this clonotype: This clone may be a read error of a much larger clone one base away. V gene TRBV7-2 combines with J gene TRBJ2-3; D is tentatively TRBD1 or TRBD2 (7 bases each). The CDR3 extends over 15 amino acids. CDR1 is SGHTA, CDR2 FQGNSA, per germline. The CDR3 DNA follows: TGTGCCAGCAGCCAGGGGGGGGGACCAGCAGATAAGCAGTATTTT. As protein: CASSQGGGPADKQYF.

This clonotype was counted at least ten times. The rearrangement links TRBV7-9 to TRBJ2-1; TRBD2 aligns across 8 bases. The CDR3 is 13 residues long. V shed 5 bases, J shed 7 bases, and the junction held 4 bases outside the gene matches. Per germline, CDR1 SEHNR and CDR2 FQNEAQ (reference sequence). As DNA, the CDR3 is TGTGCCAGCAGCAGACCTAGCGGGAATGAGCAGTTCTTC. It yields the protein CASSRPSGNEQFF.

Many counts were recorded for this clonotype. The chain combines TRBV7-2 with TRBJ2-1; D gene uncertain. V lost 3 bases and J lost 4, with 7 bases in between. Germline assignment: CDR1 SGHTA and CDR2 FQGNSA. This CDR3 has 13 residues. CDR3 sequence reads: CASSLSLYNEQFF. The CDR3 DNA reads TGTGCCAGCAGCTTGTCTCTTTACAATGAGCAGTTCTTC.